What follows is one T cell receptor beta chain and its context. The junction had 4 bases not matched to a gene; V was cut back by 1 base and J by 0 bases. CDR1 is SGDLS, CDR2 YYNGEE, per germline. This CDR3 spans 17 amino acids. The entry originates in a study of blood T cell repertoires in COVID-19. Turning to the study itself: PBMCs, B-cell-depleted T cells, or T cells provided the cDNA or gDNA that made up the material.

Sequencing used immunoSEQ multiplex PCR; TCRdb keeps in-frame clones, though not all of them. The data contain 100,000 to 150,000 clones, approximately 84% of them singletons. The clonotype was recovered from an elderly woman with acute or convalescent COVID-19. V gene TRBV9 combines with J gene TRBJ1-4; 9 nucleotides match TRBD1. The source material was peripheral blood. CDR3 in amino acids: CASSVSTGGSTNEKLFF. The CDR3 DNA follows: TGTGCCAGCAGCGTATCGACAGGGGGGTCAACTAATGAAAAACTGTTTTTT.